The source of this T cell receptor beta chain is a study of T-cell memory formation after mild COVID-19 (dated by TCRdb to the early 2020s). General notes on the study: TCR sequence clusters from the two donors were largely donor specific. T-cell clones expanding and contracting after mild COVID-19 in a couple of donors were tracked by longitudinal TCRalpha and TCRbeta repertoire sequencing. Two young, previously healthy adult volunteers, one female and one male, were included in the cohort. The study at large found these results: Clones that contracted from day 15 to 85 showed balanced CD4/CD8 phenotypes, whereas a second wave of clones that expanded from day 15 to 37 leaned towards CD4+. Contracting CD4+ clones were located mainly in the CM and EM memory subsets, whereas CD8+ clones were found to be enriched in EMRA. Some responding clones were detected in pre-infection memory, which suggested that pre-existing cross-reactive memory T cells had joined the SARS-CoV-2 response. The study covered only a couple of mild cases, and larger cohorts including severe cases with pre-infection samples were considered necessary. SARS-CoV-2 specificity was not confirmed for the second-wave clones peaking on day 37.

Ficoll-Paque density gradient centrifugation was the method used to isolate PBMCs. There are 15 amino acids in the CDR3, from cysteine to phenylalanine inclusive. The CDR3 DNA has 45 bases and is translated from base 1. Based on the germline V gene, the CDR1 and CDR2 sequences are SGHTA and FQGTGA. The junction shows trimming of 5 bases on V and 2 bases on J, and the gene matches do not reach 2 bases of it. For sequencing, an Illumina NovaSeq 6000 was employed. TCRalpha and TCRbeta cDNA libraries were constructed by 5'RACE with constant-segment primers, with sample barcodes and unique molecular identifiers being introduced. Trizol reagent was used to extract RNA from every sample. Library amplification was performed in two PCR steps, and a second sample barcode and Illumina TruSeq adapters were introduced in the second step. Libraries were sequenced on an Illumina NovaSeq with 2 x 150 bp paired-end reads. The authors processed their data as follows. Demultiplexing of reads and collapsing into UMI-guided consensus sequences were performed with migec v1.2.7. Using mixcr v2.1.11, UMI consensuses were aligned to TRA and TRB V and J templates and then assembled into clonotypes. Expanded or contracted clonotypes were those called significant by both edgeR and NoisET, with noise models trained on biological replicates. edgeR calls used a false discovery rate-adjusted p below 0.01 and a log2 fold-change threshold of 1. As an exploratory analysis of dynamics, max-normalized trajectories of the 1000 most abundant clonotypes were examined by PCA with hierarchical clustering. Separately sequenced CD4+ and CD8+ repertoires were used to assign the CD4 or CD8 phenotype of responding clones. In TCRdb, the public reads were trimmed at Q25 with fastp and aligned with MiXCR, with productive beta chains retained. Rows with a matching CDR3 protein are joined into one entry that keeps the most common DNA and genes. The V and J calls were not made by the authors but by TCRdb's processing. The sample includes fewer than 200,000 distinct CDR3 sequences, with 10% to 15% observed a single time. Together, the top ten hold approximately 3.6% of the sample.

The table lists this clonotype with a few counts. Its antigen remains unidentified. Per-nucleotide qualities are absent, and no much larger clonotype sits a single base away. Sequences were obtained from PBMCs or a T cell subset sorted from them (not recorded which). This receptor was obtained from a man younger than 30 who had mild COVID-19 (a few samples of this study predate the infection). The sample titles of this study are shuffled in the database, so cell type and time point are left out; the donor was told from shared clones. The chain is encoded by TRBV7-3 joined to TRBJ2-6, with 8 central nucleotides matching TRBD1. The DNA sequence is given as TGTGCCAGCAGCAGGACAGGGCCTGGGGCCAACGTCCTGACTTTC. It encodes CASSRTGPGANVLTF.